Given below is one T cell receptor beta chain in context. Using immunoSEQ multiplex PCR, the repertoire was profiled, and TCRdb retains in-frame clones only, with some absent. The sample yields 110,000 to 150,000 clones, 81% seen once. This record comes from a study of blood T cell repertoires in COVID-19. Overall study context: Italy, Spain and the United States were the sources of the convalescent and acute COVID-19 samples. T cells, B-cell-depleted T cells, or PBMCs provided the cDNA or gDNA that served as material.

The CDR3 covers 16 residues. The V and J ends lost 2 bases and 10 bases respectively, with 18 bases between them. Per the germline V gene, CDR1 is SGHTA and CDR2 is FQGNSA. The receptor was isolated from a human donor in a cohort sampled during active COVID-19. V is TRBV7-2 and J is TRBJ1-6; tentative D call: TRBD1 (6 bases). The sequencing sample was made of peripheral blood. The CDR3 nucleotides are TGTGCCAGCAGCTTAAATTTACGGGACAAATCCTCACCCCTCCACTTT. Amino acid sequence: CASSLNLRDKSSPLHF.